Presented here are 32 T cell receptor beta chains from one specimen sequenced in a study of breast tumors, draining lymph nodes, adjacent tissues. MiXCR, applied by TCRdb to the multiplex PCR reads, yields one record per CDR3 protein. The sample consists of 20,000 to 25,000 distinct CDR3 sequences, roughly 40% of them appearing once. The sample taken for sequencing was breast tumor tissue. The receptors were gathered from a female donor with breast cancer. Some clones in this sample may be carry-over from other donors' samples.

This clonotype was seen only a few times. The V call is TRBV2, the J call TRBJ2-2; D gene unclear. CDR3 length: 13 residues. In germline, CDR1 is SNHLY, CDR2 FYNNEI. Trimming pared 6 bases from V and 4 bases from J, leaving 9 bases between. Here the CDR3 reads CASSYEVTGELFF. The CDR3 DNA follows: TGTGCCAGCAGCTACGAGGTCACCGGGGAGCTGTTTTTT.

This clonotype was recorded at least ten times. Here the CDR3 reads CASRSGLAGVVGEQFF. The CDR3, as DNA: TGTGCCAGCAGGTCAGGACTAGCGGGAGTGGTCGGTGAGCAGTTCTTC. This chain connects TRBV12-3 or TRBV12-4 to TRBJ2-1, with 13 positions matching TRBD2. Trimming removed 6 bases from V and 9 bases from J; junction bases left unmatched: 11. The length of the CDR3 is 16 residues.

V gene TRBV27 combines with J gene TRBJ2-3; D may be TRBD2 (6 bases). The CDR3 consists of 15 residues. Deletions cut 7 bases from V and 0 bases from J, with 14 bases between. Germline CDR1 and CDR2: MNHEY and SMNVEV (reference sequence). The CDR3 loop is CASTVAGTSTDTQYF. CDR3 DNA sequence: TGTGCCAGCACCGTTGCGGGGACTAGCACAGATACGCAGTATTTT.

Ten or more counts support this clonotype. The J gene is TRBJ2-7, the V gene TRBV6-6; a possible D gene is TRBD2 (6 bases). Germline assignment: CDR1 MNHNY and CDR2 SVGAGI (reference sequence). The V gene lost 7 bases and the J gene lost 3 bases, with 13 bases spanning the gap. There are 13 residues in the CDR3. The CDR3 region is CASTPGGIYEQYF. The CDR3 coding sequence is TGTGCCAGCACCCCCGGCGGGATCTACGAGCAGTACTTC.

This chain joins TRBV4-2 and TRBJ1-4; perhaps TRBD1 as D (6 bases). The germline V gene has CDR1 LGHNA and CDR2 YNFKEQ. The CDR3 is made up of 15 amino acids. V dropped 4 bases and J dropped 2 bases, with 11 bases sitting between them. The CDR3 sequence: CASSPRGSTNEKLFF. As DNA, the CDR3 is TGTGCCAGCAGCCCAAGGGGGTCCACTAATGAAAAACTGTTTTTT.

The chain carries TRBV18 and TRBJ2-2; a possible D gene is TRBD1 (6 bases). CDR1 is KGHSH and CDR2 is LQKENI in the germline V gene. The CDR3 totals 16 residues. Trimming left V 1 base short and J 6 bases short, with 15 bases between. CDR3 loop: CASSPQQGPSAGELFF. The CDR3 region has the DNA TGTGCCAGCTCACCACAACAGGGTCCCAGCGCCGGGGAGCTGTTTTTT.

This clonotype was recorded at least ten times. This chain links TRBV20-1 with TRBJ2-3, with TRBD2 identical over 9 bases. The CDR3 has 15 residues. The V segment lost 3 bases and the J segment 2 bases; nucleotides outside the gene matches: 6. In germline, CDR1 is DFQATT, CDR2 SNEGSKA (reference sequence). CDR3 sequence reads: CSASSSGGFTDTQYF. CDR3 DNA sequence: TGCAGTGCTAGTAGTAGCGGGGGATTCACAGATACGCAGTATTTT.

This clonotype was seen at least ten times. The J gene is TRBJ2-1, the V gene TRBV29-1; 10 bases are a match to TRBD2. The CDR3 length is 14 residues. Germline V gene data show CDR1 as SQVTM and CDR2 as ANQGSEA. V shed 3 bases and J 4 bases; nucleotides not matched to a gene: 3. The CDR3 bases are TGCAGCGTTGATACTAGCGGGATGTACAATGAGCAGTTCTTC. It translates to CSVDTSGMYNEQFF.

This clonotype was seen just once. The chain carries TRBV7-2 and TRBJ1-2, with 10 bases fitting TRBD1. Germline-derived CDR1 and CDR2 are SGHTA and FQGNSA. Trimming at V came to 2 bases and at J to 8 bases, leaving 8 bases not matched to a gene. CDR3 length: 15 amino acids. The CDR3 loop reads CASSLFGGTGEGYTF. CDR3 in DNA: TGTGCCAGCAGCTTATTCGGGGGGACAGGGGAAGGCTACACCTTC.

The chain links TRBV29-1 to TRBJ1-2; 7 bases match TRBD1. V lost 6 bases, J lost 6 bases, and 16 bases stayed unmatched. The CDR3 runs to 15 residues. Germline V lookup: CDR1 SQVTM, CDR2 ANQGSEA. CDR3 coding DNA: TGCAGCGTGGTTGACCTAGCTACAGGGGCCGATGGCTACACCTTC. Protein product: CSVVDLATGADGYTF.

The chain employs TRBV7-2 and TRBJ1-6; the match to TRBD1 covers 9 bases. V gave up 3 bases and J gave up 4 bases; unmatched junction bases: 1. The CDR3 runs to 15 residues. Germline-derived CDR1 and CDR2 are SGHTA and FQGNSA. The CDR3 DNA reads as TGTGCCAGCAGCTTGGACAGGGGTTATAATTCACCCCTCCACTTT. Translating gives CASSLDRGYNSPLHF. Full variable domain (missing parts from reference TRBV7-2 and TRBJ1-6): GAGVSQSPSNKVTEKGKDVELRCDPISGHTALYWYRQSLGQGLEFLIYFQGNSAPDKSGLPSDRFSAERTGGSVSTLTIQRTQQEDSAVYLCASSLDRGYNSPLHFGNGTRLTVT.

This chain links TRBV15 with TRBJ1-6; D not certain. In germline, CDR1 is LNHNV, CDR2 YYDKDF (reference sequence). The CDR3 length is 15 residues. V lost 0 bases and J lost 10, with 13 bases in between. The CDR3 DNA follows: TGTGCCACCAGCAGAGATCTGGCCAGACTCTCACCCCTCCACTTT. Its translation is CATSRDLARLSPLHF.

DNA of the CDR3: TGTGCCAGCAGCTTAGGGGCCGGGTCTTACAATGAGCAGTTCTTC. Amino acid sequence: CASSLGAGSYNEQFF. The chain employs TRBV11-2 and TRBJ2-1; no firm D call. Germline CDR1 is SGHAT and CDR2 is FQNNGV. This CDR3 contains 15 residues. Trimming pared 1 base from V and 4 bases from J, leaving 11 bases between.

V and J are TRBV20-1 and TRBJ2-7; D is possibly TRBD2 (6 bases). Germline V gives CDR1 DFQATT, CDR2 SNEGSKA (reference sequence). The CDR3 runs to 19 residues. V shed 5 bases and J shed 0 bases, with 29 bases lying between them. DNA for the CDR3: TGCAGTGCTCACGGAGGGCTACGGACTACCGGGATAAGCTCCTACGAGCAGTACTTC. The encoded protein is CSAHGGLRTTGISSYEQYF.

The CDR3 DNA reads as TGTGCCAGTAGTACCCTTCGCGAGCAGTACTTC. This encodes CASSTLREQYF. This chain connects TRBV19 to TRBJ2-7; D unclear. CDR3 length: 11 residues. Per germline, CDR1 LNHDA and CDR2 SQIVND (reference sequence). V lost 4 bases, J lost 6 bases, and 7 bases lay in between.

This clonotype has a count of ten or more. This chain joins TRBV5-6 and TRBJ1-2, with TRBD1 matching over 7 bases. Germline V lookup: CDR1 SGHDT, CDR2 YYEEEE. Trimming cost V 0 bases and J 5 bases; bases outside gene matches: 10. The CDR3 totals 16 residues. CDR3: CASSLEVTGIRYGYTF. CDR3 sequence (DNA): TGTGCCAGCAGCTTGGAGGTGACAGGGATACGGTATGGCTACACCTTC.

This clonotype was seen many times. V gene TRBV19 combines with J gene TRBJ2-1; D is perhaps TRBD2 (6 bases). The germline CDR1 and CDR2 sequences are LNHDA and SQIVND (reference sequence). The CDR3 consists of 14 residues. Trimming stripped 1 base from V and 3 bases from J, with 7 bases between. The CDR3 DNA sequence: TGTGCCAGTAGTATAGGCGGGGACTACAATGAGCAGTTCTTC. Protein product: CASSIGGDYNEQFF.

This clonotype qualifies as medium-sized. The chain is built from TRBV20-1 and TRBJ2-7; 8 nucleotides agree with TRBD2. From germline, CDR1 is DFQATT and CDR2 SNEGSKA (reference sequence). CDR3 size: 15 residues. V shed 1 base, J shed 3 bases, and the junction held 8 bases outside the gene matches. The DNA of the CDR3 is TGCAGTGCTAGAGCTTCGACGGGACTAGTCTACGAGCAGTACTTC. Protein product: CSARASTGLVYEQYF.

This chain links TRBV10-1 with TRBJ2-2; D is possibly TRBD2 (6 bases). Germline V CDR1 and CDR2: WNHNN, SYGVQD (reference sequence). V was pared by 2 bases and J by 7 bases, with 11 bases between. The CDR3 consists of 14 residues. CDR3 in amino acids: CASSEDLASGELFF. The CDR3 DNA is TGCGCCAGCAGTGAGGATCTAGCGAGCGGGGAGCTGTTTTTT.

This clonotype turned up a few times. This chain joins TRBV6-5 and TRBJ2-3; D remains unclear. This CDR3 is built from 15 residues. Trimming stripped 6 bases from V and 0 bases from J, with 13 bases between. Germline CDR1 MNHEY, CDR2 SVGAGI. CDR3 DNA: TGTGCCAGCAGCCTATCGTGGGCTAGCACAGATACGCAGTATTTT. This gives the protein CASSLSWASTDTQYF.

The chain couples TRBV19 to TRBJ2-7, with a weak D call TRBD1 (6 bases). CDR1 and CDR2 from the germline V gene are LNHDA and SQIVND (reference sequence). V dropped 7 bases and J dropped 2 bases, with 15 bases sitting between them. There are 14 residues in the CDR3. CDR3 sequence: CASMRTTGPYEQYF. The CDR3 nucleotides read TGTGCCAGTATGAGGACGACAGGCCCCTACGAGCAGTACTTC.

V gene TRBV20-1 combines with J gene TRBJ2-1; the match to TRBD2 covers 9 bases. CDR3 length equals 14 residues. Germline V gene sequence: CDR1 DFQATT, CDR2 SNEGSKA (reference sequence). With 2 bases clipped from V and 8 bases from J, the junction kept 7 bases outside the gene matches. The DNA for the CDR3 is TGCAGTGCTAGATATGCGGGAGGGGTATATGAGCAGTTCTTC. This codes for CSARYAGGVYEQFF.

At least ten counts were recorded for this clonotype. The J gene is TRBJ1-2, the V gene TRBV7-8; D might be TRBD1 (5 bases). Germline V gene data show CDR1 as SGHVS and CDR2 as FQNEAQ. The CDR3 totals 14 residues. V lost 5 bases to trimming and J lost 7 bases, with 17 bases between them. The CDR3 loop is CASSTWDGRIGYTF. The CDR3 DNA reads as TGTGCCAGCAGCACATGGGACGGCCGCATTGGCTACACCTTC.

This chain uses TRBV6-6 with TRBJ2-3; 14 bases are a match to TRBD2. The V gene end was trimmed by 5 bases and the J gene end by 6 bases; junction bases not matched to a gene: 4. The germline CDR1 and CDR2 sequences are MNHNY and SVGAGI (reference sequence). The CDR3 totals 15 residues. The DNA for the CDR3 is TGTGCCAGCAGTGCGACTAGCGGGGGGGTGGATACGCAGTATTTT. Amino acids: CASSATSGGVDTQYF.

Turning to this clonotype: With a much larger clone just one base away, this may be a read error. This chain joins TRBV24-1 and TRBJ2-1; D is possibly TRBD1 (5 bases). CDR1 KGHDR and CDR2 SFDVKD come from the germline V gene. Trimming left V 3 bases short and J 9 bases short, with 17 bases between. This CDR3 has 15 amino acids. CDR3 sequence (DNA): TGTGCCACCAGTGATCGGGCAAGGGGCCACGGTGAGCAGTTCTTC. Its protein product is CATSDRARGHGEQFF.

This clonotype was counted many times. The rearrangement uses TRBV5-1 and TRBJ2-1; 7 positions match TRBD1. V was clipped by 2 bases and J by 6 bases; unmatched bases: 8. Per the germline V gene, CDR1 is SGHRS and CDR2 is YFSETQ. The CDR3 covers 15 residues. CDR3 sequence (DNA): TGCGCCAGCAGCTTTACAGGGGCTCGGACCAATGAGCAGTTCTTC. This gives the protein CASSFTGARTNEQFF.

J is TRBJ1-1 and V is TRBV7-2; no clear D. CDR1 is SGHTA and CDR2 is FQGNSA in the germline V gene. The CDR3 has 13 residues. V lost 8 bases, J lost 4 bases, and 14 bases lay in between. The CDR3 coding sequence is TGTGCCAGCGACCAAGGGAGAAGCACTGAAGCTTTCTTT. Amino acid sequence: CASDQGRSTEAFF.

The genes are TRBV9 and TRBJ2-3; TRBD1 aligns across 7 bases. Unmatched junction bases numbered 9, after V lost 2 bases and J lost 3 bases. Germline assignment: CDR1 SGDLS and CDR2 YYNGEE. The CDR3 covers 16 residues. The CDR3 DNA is TGTGCCAGCAGCGTGGTCGAGGGGGCCCCGACAGATACGCAGTATTTT. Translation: CASSVVEGAPTDTQYF.

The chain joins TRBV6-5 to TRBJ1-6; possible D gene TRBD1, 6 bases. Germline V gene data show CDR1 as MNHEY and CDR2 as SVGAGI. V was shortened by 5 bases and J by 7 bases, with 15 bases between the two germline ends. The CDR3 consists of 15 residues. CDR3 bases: TGTGCCAGCAGTACCCAGGGGAATAGGAATTCACCCCTCCACTTT. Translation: CASSTQGNRNSPLHF.

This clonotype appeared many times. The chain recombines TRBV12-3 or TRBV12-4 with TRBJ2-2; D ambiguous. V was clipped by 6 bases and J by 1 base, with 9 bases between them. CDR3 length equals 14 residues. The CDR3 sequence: CASRKPGNTGELFF. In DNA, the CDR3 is TGTGCCAGCAGGAAGCCTGGGAACACCGGGGAGCTGTTTTTT.

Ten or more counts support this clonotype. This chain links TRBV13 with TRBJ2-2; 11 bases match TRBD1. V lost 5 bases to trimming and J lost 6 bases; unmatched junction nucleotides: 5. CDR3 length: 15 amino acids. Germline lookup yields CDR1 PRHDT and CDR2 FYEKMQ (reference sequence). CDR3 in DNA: TGTGCCAGCAGCCAGGGGACAGGGGGTGCCGGGGAGCTGTTTTTT. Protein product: CASSQGTGGAGELFF.

The CDR3 protein is CASGGSGTGIVEQFF. CDR3 nucleotide sequence: TGTGCCAGCGGCGGTAGCGGGACAGGGATAGTTGAGCAGTTCTTC. This chain connects TRBV6-6 to TRBJ2-1; D possibly corresponds to TRBD1 (9 bases). The CDR3 length is 15 residues. V lost 8 bases, J lost 9 bases, and 23 bases lay in between. Per germline, CDR1 MNHNY and CDR2 SVGAGI (reference sequence).